Reported below is one T cell receptor beta chain. Its cognate antigen is unknown. The data were taken from a study of blood T cells in healthy people across ages. Study-level results: Age showed a roughly linear inverse relationship with TCR beta diversity per million T cells. The study found more naive CD4+ cells and higher diversity in long-lived than aged donors. Unknown donor CMV status possibly confounded expanded clonotype changes.

This CDR3 has 15 residues. The V and J ends lost 1 base and 2 bases respectively, with 10 bases between them. The V gene's germline CDR1 is SEHNR and CDR2 FQNEAQ (reference sequence). Donors ranged from roughly 6 to 100 years old and were healthy Caucasians in Russia. Alongside a J-beta primer mix, a sample-barcoded 5' primer served in a second PCR lasting 7 to 11 cycles. TCRdb recomputed calls from the 5' RACE reads with MiXCR, one row per CDR3 protein. The data contain 1.4 million to 1.5 million distinct CDR3 sequences, roughly 40% of them singletons. The sequence came from a young woman in good health. Sequences were obtained from blood. The chain uses TRBV7-9 and TRBJ2-3; no definite D call. CDR3 region: CASSLVWSPTDTQYF. The CDR3 DNA follows: TGTGCCAGCAGCTTAGTGTGGTCCCCCACAGATACGCAGTATTTT.